This is a list of T cell receptor beta chains from one sample in a study of CD8+CD57+ T cells in acquired aplastic anemia. Each CDR3 protein is one row after TCRdb ran MiXCR on the reads. The sample yields 250,000 to 350,000 distinct CDR3 sequences, 45% to 65% seen once. The sequenced material came from sorted CD4+, CD8+, or CD8+CD57+ T cells (not recorded which) from PBMCs. These receptors originate from a human donor with severe aplastic anemia or a healthy control (not recorded which). The CDR3 runs from the conserved cysteine through the conserved F or W. D genes are given only for firm matches. Part of the rows lack a size; the others show once, few, many or a class for expanded clones.

j_gene	d_gene	abundance	v_gene	CDR3nt	CDR3aa
TRBJ2-6	NA	NA	TRBV25-1	TGTGCCAGCAGTGAGGCTGGGGCCAACGTCCTGACTTTC	CASSEAGANVLTF
TRBJ1-2	NA	many	TRBV5-1	TGCGCCAGCAGCTTGGCAGGCAGTTATGGCTACACCTTC	CASSLAGSYGYTF
TRBJ1-1	NA	many	TRBV6-6	TGTGCCAGCAGTTTCCAGGAACTTCCTGAAGCTTTCTTT	CASSFQELPEAFF
TRBJ1-1	NA	NA	TRBV7-2	TGTGCCAGCAGCTTAGTGGGAAGCACTGAAGCTTTCTTT	CASSLVGSTEAFF
TRBJ1-4	NA	NA	TRBV19	TGTGCCAGTAGTATCGTGGGTGCGGAAAAACTGTTTTTT	CASSIVGAEKLFF
TRBJ1-2	TRBD1	few	TRBV19	TGTGCCAGTAGTACACCAAGACAGGGGCGAGTTTATGGCTACACCTTC	CASSTPRQGRVYGYTF
TRBJ2-3	NA	NA	TRBV2	TGTGCCAGCAGTGAAGGAGGATCGGGGACAGATACGCAGTATTTT	CASSEGGSGTDTQYF
TRBJ2-1	TRBD2	NA	TRBV11-3	TGTGCCAGCAGCCGTGGACTAGCGGGTATCAATGAGCAGTTCTTC	CASSRGLAGINEQFF
TRBJ2-5	TRBD1	NA	TRBV5-4	TGTGCCAGCAGCTCACGGCAGGGGGCGATGAGCGGAGAGACCCAGTACTTC	CASSSRQGAMSGETQYF
TRBJ2-3	NA	many	TRBV18	TGTGCCAGCTCACCAAGCATCACAGATACGCAGTATTTT	CASSPSITDTQYF
TRBJ2-3	TRBD2	NA	TRBV7-2	TGTGCCAGCAGCCGCGTGGGGGGGGCAGATACGCAGTATTTT	CASSRVGGADTQYF
TRBJ1-1	NA	many	TRBV11-2	TGTGCCAGCAGCCCACTCCCGACCGATGTGAACACTGAAGCTTTCTTT	CASSPLPTDVNTEAFF
TRBJ1-1	NA	NA	TRBV7-2	TGTGCCAGCAGGCTCTCTAGTACAGGAGGGCCTGAAGCTTTCTTT	CASRLSSTGGPEAFF
TRBJ1-5	NA	many	TRBV6-5	TGTGCCAGCAGTGACGACACCAATCAGCCCCAGCATTTT	CASSDDTNQPQHF
TRBJ1-4	NA	many	TRBV20-1	TGCAGTGCTATACGACACCTTGATGAAAAACTGTTTTTT	CSAIRHLDEKLFF
TRBJ2-5	TRBD2	NA	TRBV7-2	TGTGCCAGCAGCTCGGGAGGTGGAGCCTCGGAGACCCAGTACTTC	CASSSGGGASETQYF
TRBJ2-5	TRBD2	NA	TRBV9	TGTGCCAGCAGCTTAGGTCGCACTAGCGGGGGGTACCAAGAGACCCAGTACTTC	CASSLGRTSGGYQETQYF
TRBJ2-7	TRBD1	NA	TRBV15	TGTGCCACCAGCAGCCGTCTCGGACAGGCTCTCCCGTACTTC	CATSSRLGQALPYF
TRBJ2-5	NA	NA	TRBV2	TGTGCCAGCAGTGGGTCCGTGCAGACCCAGTACTTC	CASSGSVQTQYF
TRBJ2-7	TRBD1	NA	TRBV7-9	TGTGCCAGCAGCCGACGGGACAGGGGTTACGAGCAGTACTTC	CASSRRDRGYEQYF
TRBJ2-7	NA	NA	TRBV19	TGTGCCAGTACCCCTACATGGGGGAATTCCTACGAGCAGTACTTC	CASTPTWGNSYEQYF
TRBJ2-3	TRBD2	NA	TRBV24-1	TGTGCCACCAGTGCGGGGGGAGGGCTCACAGATACGCAGTATTTT	CATSAGGGLTDTQYF
TRBJ2-7	NA	NA	TRBV6-5	TGTGCCAGCAGATTGAACCGGGGCAGGGGCACCTACGAGCAGTACTTC	CASRLNRGRGTYEQYF
TRBJ1-2	TRBD1	NA	TRBV7-2	TGTGCCAGCAGCCCGGGACAGGGGTATGGCTACACCTTC	CASSPGQGYGYTF
TRBJ1-1	NA	once	TRBV19	TGTGCCACTAAATCCAACCGGGACAAGAAAGAGAACACTGAAGCTTTCTTT	CATKSNRDKKENTEAFF
TRBJ1-4	TRBD1	few	TRBV5-1	TGCGCCAGCAGCTTGGAGGGGACAGGGACTAATGAAAAACTGTTTTTT	CASSLEGTGTNEKLFF
TRBJ2-1	NA	NA	TRBV7-9	TGTGCCAGCAGCTTAGGAGAACTAGTTCCCTACAATGAGCAGTTCTTC	CASSLGELVPYNEQFF